What follows are 13 T cell receptor beta chains derived from one specimen sequenced in a study of T cell repertoires in cytomegalovirus infection. TCRdb passed the reads through MiXCR, listing each CDR3 protein once. The table includes roughly 300,000 distinct CDR3 sequences, more than 8% detected once. The sequencing input was PBMCs. The receptors were gathered from a human donor in good health (CMV status not recorded). Some clones in this sample may be carry-over from other donors' samples.

About this clonotype itself: It may be a read error: a sequence one base away is much more abundant. The rearrangement links TRBV12-3 or TRBV12-4 to TRBJ2-3, with 7 bases identical to TRBD2. The CDR3 runs to 16 residues. CDR3: CASSFSPSGGPDMQYF. The CDR3 DNA sequence: TGTGCCAGCAGTTTTTCCCCTAGCGGAGGACCCGATATGCAGTATTTT.

This clonotype was observed at least ten times. J is TRBJ2-1 and V is TRBV12-3 or TRBV12-4, with D maybe TRBD1 (6 bases). The CDR3 covers 15 residues. Trimming removed 5 bases at V and 7 bases at J, with 18 bases between. The CDR3 reads CASSIQGGSGNEQFF. CDR3 nucleotides: TGTGCCAGCAGTATACAGGGCGGGTCGGGTAATGAGCAGTTCTTC.

The chain uses TRBV20-1 and TRBJ1-6, with D uncertain. V dropped 3 bases and J dropped 9 bases, with 15 bases sitting between them. Germline values: CDR1 DFQATT, CDR2 SNEGSKA (reference sequence). This CDR3 is built from 14 residues. The CDR3 DNA is TGCAGTGCTAGCCGACGGACCGAAGGTTCACCCCTCCACTTT. As protein: CSASRRTEGSPLHF.

This CDR3 is CASSPSTGAAYNSPLHF. CDR3 bases: TGTGCCAGCAGTCCTTCCACAGGGGCGGCCTATAATTCACCCCTCCACTTT. This chain connects TRBV27 to TRBJ1-6; 7 bases line up with TRBD1. Losses at the gene ends were 5 bases for V and 2 bases for J; bases not matched to a gene: 9. Germline V lookup: CDR1 MNHEY, CDR2 SMNVEV (reference sequence). The CDR3 length is 17 residues.

This clonotype was counted only a few times. V usage is TRBV20-1 and J usage is TRBJ2-3; D uncertain. This CDR3 has 12 residues. Germline-derived CDR1 and CDR2 are DFQATT and SNEGSKA (reference sequence). V was clipped by 6 bases and J by 4 bases, with 11 bases between them. CDR3 nucleotides: TGCAGTGCAGGGCTTTTGGCAGATACGCAGTATTTT. Amino acids: CSAGLLADTQYF.

V usage is TRBV18 and J usage is TRBJ2-5; D gene unclear. CDR3 length equals 14 residues. V was trimmed by 6 bases and J by 2 bases, leaving 13 bases between them. CDR1 and CDR2 (germline): KGHSH, LQKENI. The DNA of the CDR3 is TGTGCCAGCTCGAGGCAGTTCGGGCAAGAGACCCAGTACTTC. Its protein product is CASSRQFGQETQYF.

V gene TRBV7-9 combines with J gene TRBJ2-3; D might be TRBD2 (6 bases). The CDR3 length is 15 residues. Per germline, CDR1 SEHNR and CDR2 FQNEAQ (reference sequence). V shed 5 bases and J shed 0 bases, with 12 bases lying between them. CDR3: CASSRGTGSTDTQYF. The CDR3 region has the DNA TGTGCCAGCAGCCGCGGGACGGGGAGCACAGATACGCAGTATTTT. Drawing the rest from reference TRBV7-9 and TRBJ2-3, the complete variable domain is DTGVSQNPRHKITKRGQNVTFRCDPISEHNRLYWYRQTLGQGPEFLTYFQNEAQLEKSRLLSDRFSAERPKGSFSTLEIQRTEQGDSAMYLCASSRGTGSTDTQYFGPGTRLTVL.

This clonotype has a count of ten or more. This chain connects TRBV29-1 to TRBJ2-7; 10 bases agree with TRBD1. V shed 4 bases and J 3 bases; nucleotides not matched to a gene: 3. Germline CDR1 and CDR2: SQVTM and ANQGSEA. The CDR3 has 13 amino acids. The CDR3 bases are TGCAGCGTTGCCCGGGACAGGGGCTACGAGCAGTACTTC. Its protein is CSVARDRGYEQYF.

The V and J genes are TRBV6-6 and TRBJ1-5, with 7 bases aligning to TRBD1. J gave up 4 bases and V 5 bases, and 17 bases lay outside the gene matches. The CDR3 has 18 amino acids. CDR1 is MNHNY, CDR2 SVGAGI, per germline (reference sequence). The CDR3 sequence: CASSLLGGGVLRNQPQHF. The CDR3 DNA is TGTGCCAGCAGTCTCCTCGGAGGGGGCGTTCTTAGGAATCAGCCCCAGCATTTT.

This clonotype was seen repeatedly, ten times or more. The chain links TRBV7-2 to TRBJ2-4, with TRBD2 identical over 12 bases. This CDR3 has 18 residues. In germline, CDR1 is SGHTA, CDR2 FQGNSA. J was trimmed by 0 bases and V by 5 bases; bases with no gene match: 8. CDR3 coding DNA: TGTGCCAGCAGCACTAGGACTAGCGGGAACCTAGCCAAAAACATTCAGTACTTC. As protein: CASSTRTSGNLAKNIQYF.

This chain uses TRBV5-1 with TRBJ1-1, with D perhaps matching TRBD1 (5 bases). Germline V gene lookup returns CDR1 SGHRS and CDR2 YFSETQ. V was cut by 3 bases and J by 1 base, with 13 bases left in between. The CDR3 length is 15 residues. DNA for the CDR3: TGCGCCAGCAGCTCCTTTGGGGCCAAGAACACTGAAGCTTTCTTT. Protein sequence: CASSSFGAKNTEAFF.

Of note for this clonotype: A clone one base away is much larger, so this may be a read error. The rearrangement joins TRBV28 to TRBJ2-7; no clear D gene. Per the germline V gene, CDR1 is MDHEN and CDR2 is SYDVKM. The CDR3 is 13 residues long. The CDR3 region is CANSLPLSYEQYF. In DNA, the CDR3 is TGTGCCAACAGTTTACCCCTTTCCTACGAGCAGTACTTC. Combining the CDR3 with reference TRBV28 and TRBJ2-7 gives the whole variable domain DVKVTQSSRYLVKRTGEKVFLECVQDMDHENMFWYRQDPGLGLRLIYFSYDVKMKEKGDIPEGYSVSREKKERFSLILESASTNQTSMYLCANSLPLSYEQYFGPGTRLTVT.

The sample holds many counts of this clonotype. In nucleotides, the CDR3 is TGTGCCAGCAGCTTAGGATTCCTTGGTTCGAGCACAGATACGCAGTATTTT. Its translation: CASSLGFLGSSTDTQYF. The chain carries TRBV7-2 and TRBJ2-3, with unresolved D. CDR1 is SGHTA, CDR2 FQGNSA, per germline. The CDR3 totals 17 residues. Trimming left V 1 base short and J 0 bases short, with 14 bases between.